This entry concerns a single TCR beta chain. Its antigen is not known. The data were taken from a study of a mutant IDH1 vaccine in newly diagnosed glioma. Study information: Earlier care involved radiotherapy, temozolomide, or both, and the majority received both. Broader study findings: Pseudoprogression seemingly bore no relation to changes in top peripheral T cell clonotypes. The occurrence of vaccine-induced immune responses was seen in around 94% of patients.

Sequencing was performed with immunoSEQ multiplex PCR; in TCRdb, only in-frame clones are kept and a portion is missing. Among roughly 74,000 clones listed, 85% were seen once. Looked up from germline, CDR1 is MDHEN and CDR2 is SYDVKM. The CDR3 contains 14 residues. Trimming pared 5 bases from V and 0 bases from J, leaving 8 bases between. Time point reported: week 23, last vaccination. Doses comprised 300 ug of mutant IDH1 20-mer peptide each, plus topical imiquimod. The sequence was collected from a young man with glioma. Some clones in this sample may be carry-over from other donors' samples. This chain links TRBV28 with TRBJ1-5; tentative D call: TRBD1 (5 bases). The sequenced sample was PBMCs, obtained from a glioma patient whose treatment included an IDH1 peptide vaccine. The CDR3 loop is CASSQTVSNQPQHF. The CDR3 DNA is TGTGCCAGCAGTCAGACAGTTAGCAATCAGCCCCAGCATTTT.